The clone carrying this T cell receptor (beta chain) occurred many times. No antigen is known for it. A patient was excluded if there was uncontrolled infection, other autoimmune disease, pregnancy or lactation. From RNA transcripts, TCR beta CDR3 regions were amplified. Carried out on the TCR CDR3, a first-round RT-PCR used the HTBI primer set. TCRdb redid the calling of the multiplex PCR reads with MiXCR, one entry per CDR3 protein. This table holds a few hundred thousand distinct CDR3 sequences, about a sixth found once. This sample was taken from a study of T cells in Graves' hyperthyroidism and ophthalmopathy. Study results and caveats: Clonotypes that were expanded in thyroid above 0.001 mostly appeared in blood too.

This CDR3 spans 14 amino acids. V was clipped by 2 bases and J by 9 bases; unmatched bases: 8. Specimen: blood. The chain uses TRBV12-3 or TRBV12-4 and TRBJ2-7; 9 bases are a match to TRBD1. This receptor was taken from a woman in her thirties with Graves' hyperthyroidism. The CDR3, as DNA: TGTGCCAGCAGTTTACGGGACAGGGTTGTAGGGCAGTACTTC. As protein: CASSLRDRVVGQYF.